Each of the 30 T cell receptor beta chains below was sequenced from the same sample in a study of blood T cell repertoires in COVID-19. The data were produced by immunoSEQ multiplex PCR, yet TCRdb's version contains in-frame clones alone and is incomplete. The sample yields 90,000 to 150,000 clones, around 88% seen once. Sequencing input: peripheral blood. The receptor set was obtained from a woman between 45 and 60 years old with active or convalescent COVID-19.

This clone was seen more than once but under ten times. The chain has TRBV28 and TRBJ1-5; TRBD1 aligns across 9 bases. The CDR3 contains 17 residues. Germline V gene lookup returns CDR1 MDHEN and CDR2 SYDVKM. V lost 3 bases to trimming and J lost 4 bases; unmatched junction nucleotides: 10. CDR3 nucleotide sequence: TGTGCCAGCAGTTTCTCCGACAGGGGGAAAAGGAATCAGCCCCAGCATTTT. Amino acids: CASSFSDRGKRNQPQHF.

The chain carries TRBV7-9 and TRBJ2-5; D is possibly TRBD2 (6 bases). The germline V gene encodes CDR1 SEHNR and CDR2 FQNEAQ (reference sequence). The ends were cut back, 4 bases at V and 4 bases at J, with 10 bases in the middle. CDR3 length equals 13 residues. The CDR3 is CASSSWGVETQYF. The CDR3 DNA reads TGTGCCAGCAGCTCCTGGGGGGTAGAGACCCAGTACTTC.

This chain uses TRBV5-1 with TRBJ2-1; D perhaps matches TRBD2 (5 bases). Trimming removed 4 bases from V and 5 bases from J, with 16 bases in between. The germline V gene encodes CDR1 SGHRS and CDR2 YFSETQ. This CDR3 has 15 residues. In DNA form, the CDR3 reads TGCGCCAGCAGCACGTCGTTCGGGATAGACAATGAGCAGTTCTTC. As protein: CASSTSFGIDNEQFF.

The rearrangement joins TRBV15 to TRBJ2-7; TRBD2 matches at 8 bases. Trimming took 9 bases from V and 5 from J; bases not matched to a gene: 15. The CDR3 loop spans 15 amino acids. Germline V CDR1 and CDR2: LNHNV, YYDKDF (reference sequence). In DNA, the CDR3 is TGTGCCACTGACAACAAAGTGGGGACTAGGGACGAGCAGTACTTC. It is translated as CATDNKVGTRDEQYF.

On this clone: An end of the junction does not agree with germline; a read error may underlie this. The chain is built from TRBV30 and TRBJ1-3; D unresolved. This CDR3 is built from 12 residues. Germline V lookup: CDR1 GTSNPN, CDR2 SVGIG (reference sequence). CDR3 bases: TGTGCCTGGAGTGTGGGTGGAGACACCATATATTTT. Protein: CAWSVGGDTIYF. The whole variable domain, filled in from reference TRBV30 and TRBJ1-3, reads SQTIHQWPATLVQPVGSPLSLECTVEGTSNPNLYWYRQAAGRGLQLLFYSVGIGQISSEVPQNLSASRPQDRQFILSSKKLLLSDSGFYLCAWSVGGDTIYFGEGSWLTVV.

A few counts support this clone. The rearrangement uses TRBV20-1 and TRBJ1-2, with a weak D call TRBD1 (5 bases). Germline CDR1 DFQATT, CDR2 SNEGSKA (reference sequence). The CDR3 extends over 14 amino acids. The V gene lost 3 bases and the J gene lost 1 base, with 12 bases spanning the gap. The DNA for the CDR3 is TGCAGTGCTAGTAGGGGCAGGATTAACTATGGCTACACCTTC. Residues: CSASRGRINYGYTF.

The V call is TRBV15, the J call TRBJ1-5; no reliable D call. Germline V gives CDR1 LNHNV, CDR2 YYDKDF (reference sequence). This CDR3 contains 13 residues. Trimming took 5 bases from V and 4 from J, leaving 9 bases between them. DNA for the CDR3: TGTGCCACCAGCGGCGGGGTTAATCAGCCCCAGCATTTT. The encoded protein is CATSGGVNQPQHF.

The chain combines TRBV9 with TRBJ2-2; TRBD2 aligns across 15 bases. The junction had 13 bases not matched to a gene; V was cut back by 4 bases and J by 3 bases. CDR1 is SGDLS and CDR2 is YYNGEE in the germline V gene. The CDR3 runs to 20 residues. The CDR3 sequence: CASSILPGLAGGFYTGELFF. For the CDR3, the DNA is TGTGCCAGCAGCATTCTGCCGGGACTAGCGGGAGGATTTTACACCGGGGAGCTGTTTTTT. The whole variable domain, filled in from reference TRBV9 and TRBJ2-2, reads DSGVTQTPKHLITATGQRVTLRCSPRSGDLSVYWYQQSLDQGLQFLIQYYNGEERAKGNILERFSAQQFPDLHSELNLSSLELGDSALYFCASSILPGLAGGFYTGELFFGEGSRLTVL.

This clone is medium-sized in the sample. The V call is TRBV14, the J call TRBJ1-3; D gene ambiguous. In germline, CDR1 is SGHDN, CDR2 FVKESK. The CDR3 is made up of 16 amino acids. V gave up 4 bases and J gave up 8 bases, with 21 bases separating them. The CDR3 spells CASSPNPDKAGDTIYF. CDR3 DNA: TGTGCCAGCAGCCCTAATCCCGACAAGGCCGGTGACACCATATATTTT.

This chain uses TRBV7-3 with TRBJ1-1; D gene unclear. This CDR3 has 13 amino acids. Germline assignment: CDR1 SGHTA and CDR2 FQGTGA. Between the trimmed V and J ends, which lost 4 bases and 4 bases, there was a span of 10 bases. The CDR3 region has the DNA TGTGCCAGCAGCTCCCAGGTGGGCACTGAAGCTTTCTTT. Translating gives CASSSQVGTEAFF.

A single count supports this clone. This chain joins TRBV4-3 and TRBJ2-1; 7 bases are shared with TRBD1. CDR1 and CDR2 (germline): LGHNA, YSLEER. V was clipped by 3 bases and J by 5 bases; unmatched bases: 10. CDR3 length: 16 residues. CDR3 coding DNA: TGCGCCAGCAGCCACGGAAGGGCCAGGGGGAACAATGAGCAGTTCTTC. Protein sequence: CASSHGRARGNNEQFF.

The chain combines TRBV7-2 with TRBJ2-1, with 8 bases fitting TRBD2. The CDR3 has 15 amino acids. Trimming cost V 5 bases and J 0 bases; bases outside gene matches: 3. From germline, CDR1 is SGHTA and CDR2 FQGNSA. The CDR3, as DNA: TGTGCCAGCAGCCTAAGCGGGAGCTCCTACAATGAGCAGTTCTTC. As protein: CASSLSGSSYNEQFF. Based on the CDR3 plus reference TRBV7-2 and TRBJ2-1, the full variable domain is GAGVSQSPSNKVTEKGKDVELRCDPISGHTALYWYRQSLGQGLEFLIYFQGNSAPDKSGLPSDRFSAERTGGSVSTLTIQRTQQEDSAVYLCASSLSGSSYNEQFFGPGTRLTVL.

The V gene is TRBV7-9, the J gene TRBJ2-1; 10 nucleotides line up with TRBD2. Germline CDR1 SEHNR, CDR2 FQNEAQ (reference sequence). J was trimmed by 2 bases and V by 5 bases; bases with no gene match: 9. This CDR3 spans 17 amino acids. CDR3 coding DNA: TGTGCCAGCAGCACGCCGGGACTAGCGTCGGCCTACAATGAGCAGTTCTTC. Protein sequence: CASSTPGLASAYNEQFF.

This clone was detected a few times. The CDR3 DNA reads TGTGCCAGCTCACCCACCTTAGTGGGAGGCGGCTACACCTTC. Protein: CASSPTLVGGGYTF. The chain joins TRBV18 to TRBJ1-2; D gene uncertain. The CDR3 is made up of 14 amino acids. V lost 3 bases to trimming and J lost 8 bases, with 16 bases between them. Germline CDR1 is KGHSH and CDR2 is LQKENI.

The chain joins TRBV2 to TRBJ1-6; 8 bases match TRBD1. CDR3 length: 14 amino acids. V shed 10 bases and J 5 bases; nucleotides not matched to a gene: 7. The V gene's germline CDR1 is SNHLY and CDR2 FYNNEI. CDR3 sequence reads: CANLRDRNNSPLHF. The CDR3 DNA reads TGTGCCAATCTCCGGGACAGGAATAATTCACCCCTCCACTTT.

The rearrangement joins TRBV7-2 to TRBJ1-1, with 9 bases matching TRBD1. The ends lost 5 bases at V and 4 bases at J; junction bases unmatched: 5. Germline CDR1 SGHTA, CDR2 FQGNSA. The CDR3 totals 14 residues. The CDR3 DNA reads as TGTGCCAGCAGCCTACAGGGGGCGGGCACTGAAGCTTTCTTT. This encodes CASSLQGAGTEAFF.

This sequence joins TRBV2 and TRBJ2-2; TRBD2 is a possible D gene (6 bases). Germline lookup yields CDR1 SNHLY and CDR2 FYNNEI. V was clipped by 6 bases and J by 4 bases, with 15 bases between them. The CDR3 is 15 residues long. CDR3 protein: CASREEGLGTGELFF. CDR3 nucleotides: TGTGCCAGCAGGGAGGAGGGGCTTGGCACCGGGGAGCTGTTTTTT.

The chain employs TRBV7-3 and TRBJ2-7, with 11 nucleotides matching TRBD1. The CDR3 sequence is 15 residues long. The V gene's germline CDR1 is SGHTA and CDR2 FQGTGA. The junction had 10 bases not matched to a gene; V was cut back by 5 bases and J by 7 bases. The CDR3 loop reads CASSPAGTGGWEQYF. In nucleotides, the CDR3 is TGTGCCAGCAGCCCGGCCGGGACAGGGGGTTGGGAGCAGTACTTC.

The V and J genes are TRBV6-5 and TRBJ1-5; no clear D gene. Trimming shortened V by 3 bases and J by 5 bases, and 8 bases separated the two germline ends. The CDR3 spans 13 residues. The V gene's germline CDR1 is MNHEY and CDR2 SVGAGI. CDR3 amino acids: CASSYGGYQPQHF. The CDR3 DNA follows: TGTGCCAGCAGTTATGGAGGTTATCAGCCCCAGCATTTT.

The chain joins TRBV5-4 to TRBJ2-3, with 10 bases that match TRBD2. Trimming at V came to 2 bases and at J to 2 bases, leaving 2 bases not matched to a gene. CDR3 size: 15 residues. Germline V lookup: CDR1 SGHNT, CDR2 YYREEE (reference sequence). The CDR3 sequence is CASSLAGGPTDTQYF. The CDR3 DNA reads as TGTGCCAGCAGCTTAGCGGGAGGGCCCACAGATACGCAGTATTTT.

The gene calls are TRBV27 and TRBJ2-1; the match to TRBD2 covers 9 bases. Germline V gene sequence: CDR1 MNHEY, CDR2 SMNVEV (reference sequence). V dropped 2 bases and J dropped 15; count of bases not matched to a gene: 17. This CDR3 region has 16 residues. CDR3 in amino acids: CASSLLQRGRANSPFF. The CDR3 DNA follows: TGTGCCAGCAGTTTACTTCAGCGCGGGAGGGCCAATTCACCGTTCTTC.

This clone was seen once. As DNA, the CDR3 is TGTGCCACCAGTGACAACACAGGGGTGCCCCAGCATTTT. It translates to CATSDNTGVPQHF. V is TRBV24-1 and J is TRBJ1-5, with 7 bases lining up with TRBD1. CDR1 KGHDR and CDR2 SFDVKD come from the germline V gene. The CDR3 has 13 amino acids. V shed 4 bases and J 9 bases; nucleotides not matched to a gene: 5.

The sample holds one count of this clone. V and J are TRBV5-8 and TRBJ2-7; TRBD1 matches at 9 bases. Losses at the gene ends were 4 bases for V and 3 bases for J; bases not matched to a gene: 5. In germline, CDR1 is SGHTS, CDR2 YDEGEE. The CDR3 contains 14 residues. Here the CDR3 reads CASSPRDRVYEQYF. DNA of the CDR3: TGTGCCAGCAGCCCCCGGGACAGGGTCTACGAGCAGTACTTC. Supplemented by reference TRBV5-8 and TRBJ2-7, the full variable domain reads EAGVTQSPTHLIKTRGQQATLRCSPISGHTSVYWYQQALGLGLQFLLWYDEGEERNRGNFPPRFSGRQFPNYSSELNVNALELEDSALYLCASSPRDRVYEQYFGPGTRLTVT.

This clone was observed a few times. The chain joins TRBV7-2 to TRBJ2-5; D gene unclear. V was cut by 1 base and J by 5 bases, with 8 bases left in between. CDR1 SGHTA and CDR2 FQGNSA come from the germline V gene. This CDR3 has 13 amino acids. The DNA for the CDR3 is TGTGCCAGCAGCTTAGTTAAAGCGGAGACCCAGTACTTC. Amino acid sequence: CASSLVKAETQYF.

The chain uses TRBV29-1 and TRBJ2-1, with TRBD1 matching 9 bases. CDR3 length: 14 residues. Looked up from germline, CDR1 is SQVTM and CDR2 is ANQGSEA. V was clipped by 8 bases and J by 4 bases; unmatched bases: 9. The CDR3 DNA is TGCAGCATACGGACCGGGACAGGGTACAATGAGCAGTTCTTC. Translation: CSIRTGTGYNEQFF.

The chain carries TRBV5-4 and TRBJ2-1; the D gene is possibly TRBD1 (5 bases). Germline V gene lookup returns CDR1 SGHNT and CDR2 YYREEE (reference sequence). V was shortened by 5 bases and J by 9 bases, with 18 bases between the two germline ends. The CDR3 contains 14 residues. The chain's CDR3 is CASSRTTGVGEQFF. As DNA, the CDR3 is TGTGCCAGCAGTCGTACAACAGGTGTCGGTGAGCAGTTCTTC.

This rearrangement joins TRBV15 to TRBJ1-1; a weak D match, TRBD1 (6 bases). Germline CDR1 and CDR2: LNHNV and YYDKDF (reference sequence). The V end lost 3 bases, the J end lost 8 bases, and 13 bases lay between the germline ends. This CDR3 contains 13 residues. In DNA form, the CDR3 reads TGTGCCACCAGCAGTTACAGGGCAACCGAAGCTTTCTTT. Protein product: CATSSYRATEAFF.

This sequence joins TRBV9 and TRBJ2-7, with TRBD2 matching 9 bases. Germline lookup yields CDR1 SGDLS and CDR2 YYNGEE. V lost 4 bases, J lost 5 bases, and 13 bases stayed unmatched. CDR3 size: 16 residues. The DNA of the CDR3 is TGTGCCAGCAGCCGTAATAGGCGGGAGGGCCTCCACGAGCAGTACTTC. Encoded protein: CASSRNRREGLHEQYF.

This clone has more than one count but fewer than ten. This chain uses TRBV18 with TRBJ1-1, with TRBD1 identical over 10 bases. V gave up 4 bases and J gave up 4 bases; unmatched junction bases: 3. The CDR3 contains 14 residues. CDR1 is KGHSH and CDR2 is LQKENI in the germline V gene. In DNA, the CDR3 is TGTGCCAGCTCACGACAGGGGGCAGGCACTGAAGCTTTCTTT. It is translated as CASSRQGAGTEAFF.

The CDR3 DNA reads as TGTGCCAGCCACCTGGGGACAGTGAGCACAGATACGCAGTATTTT. Its protein is CASHLGTVSTDTQYF. V and J are TRBV7-9 and TRBJ2-3; 7 bases map to TRBD1. The CDR3 runs to 15 residues. Germline lookup yields CDR1 SEHNR and CDR2 FQNEAQ (reference sequence). The J segment lost 0 bases and the V segment lost 8 bases, leaving 8 bases of the junction unmatched.